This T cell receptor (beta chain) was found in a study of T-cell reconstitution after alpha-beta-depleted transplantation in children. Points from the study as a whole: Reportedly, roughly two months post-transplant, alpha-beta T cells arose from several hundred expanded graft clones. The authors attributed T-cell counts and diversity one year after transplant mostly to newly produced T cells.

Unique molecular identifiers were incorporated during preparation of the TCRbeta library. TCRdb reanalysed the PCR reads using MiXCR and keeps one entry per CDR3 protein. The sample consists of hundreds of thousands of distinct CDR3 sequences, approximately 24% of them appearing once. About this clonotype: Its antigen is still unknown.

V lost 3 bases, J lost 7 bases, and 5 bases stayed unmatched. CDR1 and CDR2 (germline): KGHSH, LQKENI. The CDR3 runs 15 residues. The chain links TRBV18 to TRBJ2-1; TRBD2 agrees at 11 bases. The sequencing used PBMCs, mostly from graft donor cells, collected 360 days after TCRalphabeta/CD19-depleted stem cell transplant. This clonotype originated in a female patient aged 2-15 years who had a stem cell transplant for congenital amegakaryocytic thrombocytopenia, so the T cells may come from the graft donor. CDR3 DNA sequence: TGTGCCAGCTCACCTATGGCTAGCGGGAGGAATGAGCAGTTCTTC. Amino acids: CASSPMASGRNEQFF. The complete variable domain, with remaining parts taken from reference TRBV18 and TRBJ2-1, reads NAGVMQNPRHLVRRRGQEARLRCSPMKGHSHVYWYRQLPEEGLKFMVYLQKENIIDESGMPKERFSAEFPKEGPSILRIQQVVRGDSAAYFCASSPMASGRNEQFFGPGTRLTVL.